A single sample is the source of the 7 T cell receptor beta chains below, sequenced in a study of T cell repertoires in cytomegalovirus infection. Each CDR3 protein gets one entry after TCRdb re-called the reads with MiXCR. The sample lists fewer than 550,000 distinct CDR3 sequences; 11% were seen once. Sequencing was done on a sample of PBMCs. The receptor source for this set is a human donor in good health (CMV status not recorded). Some clones in this sample may be carry-over from other donors' samples.

In its sample, this clonotype was seen many times. The chain's CDR3 is CASSKSSYNEQFF. CDR3 nucleotides: TGTGCCAGCAGCAAAAGCTCCTACAATGAGCAGTTCTTC. This chain joins TRBV7-2 and TRBJ2-1; D call uncertain. Germline CDR1 SGHTA, CDR2 FQGNSA. The CDR3 contains 13 residues. Deletions cut 5 bases from V and 0 bases from J, with 5 bases between.

This clonotype came up many times. V gene TRBV12-3 or TRBV12-4 combines with J gene TRBJ2-1; D is undetermined. The V end lost 7 bases, the J end lost 6 bases, and 13 bases lay between the germline ends. The CDR3 runs to 13 residues. In DNA, the CDR3 is TGTGCCAGCATCACGGACGGCCTCAATGAGCAGTTCTTC. Translating it yields CASITDGLNEQFF.

This clonotype was found a few times. The chain has TRBV6-5 and TRBJ2-3; 9 bases match TRBD2. With V trimmed by 8 bases and J by 14 bases, 11 bases remained unmatched. This CDR3 contains 12 residues. CDR1 is MNHEY, CDR2 SVGAGI, per germline. The CDR3 reads CASSPESGGRYF. In DNA form, the CDR3 reads TGTGCCAGCTCACCGGAGAGCGGGGGGAGGTATTTT.

In its sample, this clonotype was seen many times. This rearrangement joins TRBV12-3 or TRBV12-4 to TRBJ2-4; 12 positions match TRBD2. The CDR3 is 15 residues long. Unmatched junction bases numbered 6, after V lost 6 bases and J lost 6 bases. CDR3 residues: CASRRLAGAPNIQYF. The CDR3 nucleotides are TGTGCCAGCAGAAGACTAGCGGGAGCCCCAAACATTCAGTACTTC.

This clonotype was observed many times. The V call is TRBV12-3 or TRBV12-4, the J call TRBJ2-1, with 11 bases lining up with TRBD2. The CDR3 length is 19 residues. The J segment lost 6 bases and the V segment lost 4 bases, leaving 17 bases of the junction unmatched. The CDR3 region is CASSSAPTSGAAGRNEQFF. The DNA of the CDR3 is TGTGCCAGCAGTTCAGCCCCGACTAGCGGGGCGGCGGGGCGCAATGAGCAGTTCTTC.

This clonotype was observed a handful of times. J is TRBJ2-3 and V is TRBV20-1; TRBD1 is a possible D gene (5 bases). Germline CDR1 is DFQATT and CDR2 is SNEGSKA (reference sequence). With 0 bases removed from V and 1 base from J, the gap between germline ends came to 14 bases. This CDR3 is built from 16 residues. The CDR3 DNA reads TGCAGTGCTAGAGACCCCTCCAGGGAAGGCACAGATACGCAGTATTTT. Its translation: CSARDPSREGTDTQYF.

This clonotype has only a few counts. The chain links TRBV5-1 to TRBJ2-7; D is unclear. Germline CDR1 and CDR2: SGHRS and YFSETQ. V lost 0 bases and J 1 base, leaving 11 bases between the germline ends. The CDR3 has 15 residues. CDR3 amino acids: CASSLEIPGSYEQYF. DNA of the CDR3: TGCGCCAGCAGCTTGGAAATTCCAGGTTCCTACGAGCAGTACTTC.